This T cell receptor beta chain was recorded in a study of T cells after yellow fever vaccination. Germline V gene data show CDR1 as DFQATT and CDR2 as SNEGSKA (reference sequence). V was clipped by 5 bases and J by 8 bases, with 15 bases between them. The CDR3 is 12 residues long. Overall study findings and caveats: CD4 and CD8 compartments shared a small share of clonotypes, likely from convergent recombination.

TCRdb called the 5' RACE reads again in MiXCR, with one record for every CDR3 protein. The sample records some 49,000 distinct CDR3 sequences, 5% to 8% being singletons. This clonotype was detected only a few times. A single base separates this from a much larger clone, so it may be a read error. Sequencing used PBMCs, either bulk or a sorted T-cell subset (CD4+, CD8+, memory, or dextramer-sorted; not recorded which), obtained 45 days after the yellow fever booster vaccination. The clonotype was recovered from a man in his thirties or forties who received the YFV17D yellow fever vaccine. The chain joins TRBV20-1 to TRBJ1-2; D not resolved. The CDR3: CSALRHNDGYTF. CDR3 in DNA: TGCAGTGCTTTGAGACATAACGACGGCTACACCTTC.